This T cell receptor beta chain derives from a study of shared T cell receptors in the human thymus. CDR1 MNHNY and CDR2 SVGAGI come from the germline V gene (reference sequence). The CDR3 loop spans 13 amino acids. V was pared by 6 bases and J by 4 bases, with 2 bases of the junction left unmatched. The repertoire was sequenced with immunoSEQ multiplex PCR; TCRdb's copy has only in-frame clones and lacks some. The table lists more than 300,000 clones, 95% of them singletons. This receptor was obtained from a human donor. This sequence joins TRBV6-6 and TRBJ1-4, with 7 bases matching TRBD1. Sequencing was carried out using thymocytes. DNA for the CDR3: TGTGCCAGCAGGACAGGGCGTAATGAAAAACTGTTTTTT. The encoded protein is CASRTGRNEKLFF.